These T cell receptor beta chains were read from a single sample in a study of T cell changes during pregnancy in multiple sclerosis. Profiling relied on immunoSEQ multiplex PCR, and the TCRdb table lists in-frame clones only, not all of them. There are fewer than 65,000 clones in the sample; 91% occur only once, and under 2.5% lies in the top ten. The sequencing here drew on peripheral blood, taken in the third trimester of pregnancy. The receptors derive from a female donor in good health, enrolled as a control in a pregnancy study. CDR3s leave out the opening cysteine and the closing phenylalanine or tryptophan. The D gene is left open where the match is weak.

V: TRBV6-5
J: TRBJ1-1
D: -
CDR3: ASNRLGQLFQAF

V: TRBV6-5
J: TRBJ1-1
D: -
CDR3: ASSYSSLTEAF

V: TRBV23-1
J: TRBJ1-1
D: TRBD1
CDR3: AGLQGDGTEAF

V: TRBV28
J: TRBJ2-7
D: -
CDR3: ASTYSGTPSYEQY

V: TRBV29-1
J: TRBJ2-7
D: TRBD2
CDR3: SVEETSGLSYEQY

V: TRBV7-2
J: TRBJ2-5
D: -
CDR3: ASSPGRGSWVEETQY

V: TRBV19
J: TRBJ1-1
D: -
CDR3: ASSMMGATEAF

V: TRBV27
J: TRBJ1-3
D: -
CDR3: ASSLTGLGNTIY

V: TRBV6-5
J: TRBJ2-3
D: -
CDR3: ASLDSPTDTQY

V: TRBV6-4
J: TRBJ2-3
D: -
CDR3: ASSAKGGDSTDTQY

V: TRBV7-8
J: TRBJ2-4
D: -
CDR3: ASSSRLVPKNIQY

V: TRBV6-1
J: TRBJ2-3
D: TRBD2
CDR3: ASTSSGGRVDTQY

V: TRBV6-1
J: TRBJ2-5
D: TRBD2
CDR3: ASSERASGALWETQY

V: TRBV28
J: TRBJ2-1
D: TRBD2
CDR3: ASRLAPLNEQF

V: TRBV6-5
J: TRBJ2-7
D: TRBD1
CDR3: ASKRQGNYEQY

V: TRBV14
J: TRBJ2-7
D: TRBD2
CDR3: ASSPRGDEQY

V: TRBV19
J: TRBJ2-5
D: -
CDR3: ASHGDYQETQY

V: TRBV4-1
J: TRBJ2-3
D: TRBD2
CDR3: ASSQVRLALTDTQY

V: TRBV15
J: TRBJ2-3
D: -
CDR3: ATSRDPGGTDTQY

V: TRBV28
J: TRBJ2-5
D: TRBD2
CDR3: ASSGLAEETQY

V: TRBV5-1
J: TRBJ2-5
D: TRBD2
CDR3: ASSLASGSGKTQY

V: TRBV6-1
J: TRBJ2-5
D: -
CDR3: ASSELSGSQETQY

V: TRBV5-1
J: TRBJ1-1
D: TRBD1
CDR3: ASSLYFSLQGTTEAF

V: TRBV19
J: TRBJ2-1
D: -
CDR3: ASSTEGLDGDEQF

V: TRBV5-1
J: TRBJ1-5
D: -
CDR3: ASSLAGGNQPQH

V: TRBV10-3
J: TRBJ2-1
D: TRBD1
CDR3: AISELGQEGF

V: TRBV27
J: TRBJ2-6
D: -
CDR3: ASSFFGSSGANVLT

V: TRBV30
J: TRBJ1-1
D: -
CDR3: AWKTAEAF

V: TRBV5-1
J: TRBJ2-5
D: -
CDR3: ASSSGHSVQETQY

V: TRBV11-1
J: TRBJ2-7
D: -
CDR3: ASSPLGPRTYEQY

V: TRBV19
J: TRBJ2-7
D: TRBD1
CDR3: ASSLDRGPYEQY

V: TRBV5-1
J: TRBJ2-7
D: TRBD2
CDR3: ASSLTFAGEEQY

V: TRBV6-6
J: TRBJ1-2
D: -
CDR3: ASSSPLGGGYT